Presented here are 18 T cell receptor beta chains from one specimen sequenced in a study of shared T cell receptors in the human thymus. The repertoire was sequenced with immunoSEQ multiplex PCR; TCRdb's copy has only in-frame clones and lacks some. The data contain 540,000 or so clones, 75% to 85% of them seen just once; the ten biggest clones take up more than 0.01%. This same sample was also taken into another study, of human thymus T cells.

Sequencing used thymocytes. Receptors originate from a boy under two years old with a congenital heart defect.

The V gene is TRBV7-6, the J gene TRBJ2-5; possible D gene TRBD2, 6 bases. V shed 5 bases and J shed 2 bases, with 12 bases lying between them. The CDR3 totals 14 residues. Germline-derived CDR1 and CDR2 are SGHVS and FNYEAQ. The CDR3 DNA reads TGTGCCAGCAGCCCTACGGGACTTCAAGAGACCCAGTACTTC. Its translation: CASSPTGLQETQYF. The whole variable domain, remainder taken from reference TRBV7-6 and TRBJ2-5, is GAGVSQSPRYKVTKRGQDVALRCDPISGHVSLYWYRQALGQGPEFLTYFNYEAQQDKSGLPNDRFSAERPEGSISTLTIQRTEQRDSAMYRCASSPTGLQETQYFGPGTRLLVL.

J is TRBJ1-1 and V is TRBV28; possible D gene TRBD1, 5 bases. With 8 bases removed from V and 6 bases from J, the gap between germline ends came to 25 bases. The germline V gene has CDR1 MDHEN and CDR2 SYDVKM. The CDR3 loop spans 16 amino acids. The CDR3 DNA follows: TGTGCCAGCGCGATTCACCCGACGGGGGGAAGGGCTGAAGCTTTCTTT. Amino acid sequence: CASAIHPTGGRAEAFF.

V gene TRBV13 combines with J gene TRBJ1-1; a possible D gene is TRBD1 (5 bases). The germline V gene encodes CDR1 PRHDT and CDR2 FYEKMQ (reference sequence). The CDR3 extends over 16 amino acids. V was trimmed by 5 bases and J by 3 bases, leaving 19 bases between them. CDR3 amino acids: CASSPRMGQGDTEAFF. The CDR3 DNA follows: TGTGCCAGCAGCCCACGAATGGGGCAGGGTGACACTGAAGCTTTCTTT. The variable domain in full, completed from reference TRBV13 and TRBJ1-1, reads AAGVIQSPRHLIKEKRETATLKCYPIPRHDTVYWYQQGPGQDPQFLISFYEKMQSDKGSIPDRFSAQQFSDYHSELNMSSLELGDSALYFCASSPRMGQGDTEAFFGQGTRLTVV.

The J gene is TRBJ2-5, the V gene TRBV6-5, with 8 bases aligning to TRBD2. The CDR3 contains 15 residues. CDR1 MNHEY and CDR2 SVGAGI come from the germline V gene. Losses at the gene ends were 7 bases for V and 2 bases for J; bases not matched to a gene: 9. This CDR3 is CASTRRAGEQETQYF. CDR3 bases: TGTGCCAGCACTCGGAGAGCGGGAGAGCAAGAGACCCAGTACTTC.

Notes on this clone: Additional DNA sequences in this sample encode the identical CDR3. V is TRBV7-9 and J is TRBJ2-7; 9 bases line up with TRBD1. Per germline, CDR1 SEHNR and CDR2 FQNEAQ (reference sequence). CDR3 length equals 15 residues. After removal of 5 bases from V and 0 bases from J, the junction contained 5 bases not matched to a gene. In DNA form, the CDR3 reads TGTGCCAGCAGCCCCGGACAGGGGAGCTCCTACGAGCAGTACTTC. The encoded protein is CASSPGQGSSYEQYF.

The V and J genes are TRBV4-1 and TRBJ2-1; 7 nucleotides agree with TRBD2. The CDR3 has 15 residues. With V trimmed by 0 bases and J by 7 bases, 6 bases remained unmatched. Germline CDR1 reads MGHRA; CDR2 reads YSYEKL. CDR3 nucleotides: TGCGCCAGCAGCCAAGATGATACGGGGGGAAATGAGCAGTTCTTC. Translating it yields CASSQDDTGGNEQFF.

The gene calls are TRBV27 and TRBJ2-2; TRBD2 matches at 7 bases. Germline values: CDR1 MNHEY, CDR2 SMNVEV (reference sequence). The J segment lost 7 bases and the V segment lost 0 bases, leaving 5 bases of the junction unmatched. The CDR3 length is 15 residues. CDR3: CASSLSGLAVGELFF. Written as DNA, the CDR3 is TGTGCCAGCAGTTTATCTGGTCTAGCGGTCGGGGAGCTGTTTTTT.

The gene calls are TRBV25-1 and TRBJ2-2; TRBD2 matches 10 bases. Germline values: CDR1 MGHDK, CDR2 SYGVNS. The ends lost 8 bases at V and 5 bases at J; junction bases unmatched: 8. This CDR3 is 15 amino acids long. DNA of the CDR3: TGTGCCAGCGCCAGGACTAGCGGTTCTACCGGGGAGCTGTTTTTT. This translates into CASARTSGSTGELFF.

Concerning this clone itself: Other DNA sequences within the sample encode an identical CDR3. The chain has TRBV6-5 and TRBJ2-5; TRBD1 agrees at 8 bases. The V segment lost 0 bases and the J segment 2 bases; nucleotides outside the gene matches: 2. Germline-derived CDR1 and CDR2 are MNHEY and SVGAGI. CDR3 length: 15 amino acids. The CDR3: CASSYSGQGQETQYF. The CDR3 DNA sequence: TGTGCCAGCAGTTACTCCGGACAGGGTCAAGAGACCCAGTACTTC.

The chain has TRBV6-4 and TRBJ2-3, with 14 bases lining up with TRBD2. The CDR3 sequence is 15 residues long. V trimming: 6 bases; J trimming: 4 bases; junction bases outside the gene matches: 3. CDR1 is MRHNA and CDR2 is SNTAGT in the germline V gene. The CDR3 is CASRTSGRASDTQYF. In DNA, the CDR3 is TGTGCCAGCAGGACTAGCGGGAGGGCGTCAGATACGCAGTATTTT.

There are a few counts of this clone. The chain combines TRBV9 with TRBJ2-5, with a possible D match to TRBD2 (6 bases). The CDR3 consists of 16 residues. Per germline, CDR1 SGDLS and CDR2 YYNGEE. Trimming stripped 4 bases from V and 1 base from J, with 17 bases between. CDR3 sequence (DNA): TGTGCCAGCAGCCGTAGGAGGGGACGCTTCCAAGAGACCCAGTACTTC. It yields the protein CASSRRRGRFQETQYF.

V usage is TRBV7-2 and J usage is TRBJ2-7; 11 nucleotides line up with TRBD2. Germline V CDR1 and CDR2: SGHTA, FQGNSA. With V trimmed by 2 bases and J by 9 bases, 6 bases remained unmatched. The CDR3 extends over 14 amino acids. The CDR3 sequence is CASSLYGTSGGQYF. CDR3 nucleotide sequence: TGTGCCAGCAGCTTATATGGGACTAGCGGCGGGCAGTACTTC.

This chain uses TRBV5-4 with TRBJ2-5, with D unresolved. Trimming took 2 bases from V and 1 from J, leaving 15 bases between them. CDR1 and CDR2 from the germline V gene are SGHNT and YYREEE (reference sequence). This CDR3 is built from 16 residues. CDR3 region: CASSFDGAQGQETQYF. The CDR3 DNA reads TGTGCCAGCAGCTTTGACGGAGCCCAAGGCCAAGAGACCCAGTACTTC. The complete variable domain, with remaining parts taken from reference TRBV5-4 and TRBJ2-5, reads ETGVTQSPTHLIKTRGQQVTLRCSSQSGHNTVSWYQQALGQGPQFIFQYYREEENGRGNFPPRFSGLQFPNYSSELNVNALELDDSALYLCASSFDGAQGQETQYFGPGTRLLVL.

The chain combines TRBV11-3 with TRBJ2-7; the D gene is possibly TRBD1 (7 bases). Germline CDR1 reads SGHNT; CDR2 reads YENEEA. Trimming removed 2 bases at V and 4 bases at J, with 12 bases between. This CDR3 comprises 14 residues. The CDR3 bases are TGTGCCAGCAGCTTATTACAGGGGACTTACGAGCAGTACTTC. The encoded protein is CASSLLQGTYEQYF.

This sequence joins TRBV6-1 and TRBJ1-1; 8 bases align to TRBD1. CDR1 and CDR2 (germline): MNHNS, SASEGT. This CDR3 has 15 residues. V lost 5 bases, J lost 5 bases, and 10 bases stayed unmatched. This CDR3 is CASSNLGQERTEAFF. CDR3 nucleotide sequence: TGTGCCAGCAGTAATTTGGGACAGGAAAGAACTGAAGCTTTCTTT.

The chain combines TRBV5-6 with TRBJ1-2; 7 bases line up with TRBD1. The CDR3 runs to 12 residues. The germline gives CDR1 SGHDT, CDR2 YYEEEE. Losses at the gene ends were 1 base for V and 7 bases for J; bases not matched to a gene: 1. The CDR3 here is CASSLRQGGYTF. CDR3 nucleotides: TGTGCCAGCAGCTTGAGACAGGGTGGCTACACCTTC.

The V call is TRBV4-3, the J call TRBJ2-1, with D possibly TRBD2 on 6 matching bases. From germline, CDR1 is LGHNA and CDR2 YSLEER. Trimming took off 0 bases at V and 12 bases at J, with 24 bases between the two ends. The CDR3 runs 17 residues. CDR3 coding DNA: TGCGCCAGCAGCCAAGACGTGTCGCAATGGGGGGAAAGGGTGCAGTTCTTC. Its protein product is CASSQDVSQWGERVQFF.

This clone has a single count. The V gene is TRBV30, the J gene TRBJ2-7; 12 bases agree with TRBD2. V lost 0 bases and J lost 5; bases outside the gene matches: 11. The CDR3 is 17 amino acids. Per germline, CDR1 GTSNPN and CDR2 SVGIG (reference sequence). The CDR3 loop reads CAWSVGASGRANNEQYF. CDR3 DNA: TGTGCCTGGAGTGTAGGGGCTAGCGGGAGGGCCAACAACGAGCAGTACTTC.